The 29 T cell receptor beta chains in this list originate from one sample, sequenced in a study of T cells in localized non-small cell lung cancer. Data came from immunoSEQ multiplex PCR; TCRdb stores just in-frame clones and leaves some out. The sample carries about 60,000 clones, about nine tenths recorded once. The material was peripheral blood, obtained before any cancer treatment. The receptors here all came from a woman aged 40-75 years with stage I lung adenocarcinoma.

The chain links TRBV9 to TRBJ2-5, with D tentatively TRBD2 (5 bases). The V gene lost 4 bases and the J gene lost 2 bases, with 24 bases spanning the gap. Germline lookup yields CDR1 SGDLS and CDR2 YYNGEE. This CDR3 spans 18 amino acids. For the CDR3, the DNA is TGTGCCAGCAGCCCCGGAGGACCGATGGCGAGCATACAAGAGACCCAGTACTTC. It specifies CASSPGGPMASIQETQYF.

V usage is TRBV6-5 and J usage is TRBJ1-2; 7 nucleotides align to TRBD1. Per the germline V gene, CDR1 is MNHEY and CDR2 is SVGAGI. CDR3 length: 15 residues. The trim removed 6 bases at V and 1 base at J, leaving 8 bases unmatched. The DNA for the CDR3 is TGTGCCAGCAGACCTCAGGGGGGTGTTAACTATGGCTACACCTTC. It is translated as CASRPQGGVNYGYTF.

The chain couples TRBV6-6 to TRBJ2-1; TRBD2 agrees at 9 bases. The CDR3 covers 16 residues. Germline values: CDR1 MNHNY, CDR2 SVGAGI (reference sequence). The V and J ends lost 2 bases and 8 bases, in that order; junction bases with no gene match: 10. CDR3 region: CASSYEVAGAGDEQFF. CDR3 DNA sequence: TGTGCCAGCAGTTACGAGGTAGCGGGAGCGGGGGATGAGCAGTTCTTC.

The chain couples TRBV10-3 to TRBJ2-7; tentative D call: TRBD1 (6 bases). The CDR3 covers 13 residues. Germline V CDR1 and CDR2: ENHRY, SYGVKD. Trimming took off 4 bases at V and 1 base at J, with 8 bases between the two ends. CDR3 coding DNA: TGTGCCATCAGTGGACAGGATTCCTACGAGCAGTACTTC. Translating it yields CAISGQDSYEQYF.

The chain links TRBV6-1 to TRBJ1-4, with D possibly being TRBD1 (6 bases). V lost 6 bases and J 7 bases, leaving 12 bases between the germline ends. This CDR3 comprises 13 residues. The germline CDR1 and CDR2 sequences are MNHNS and SASEGT. Here the CDR3 reads CASSPRGTEKLFF. The CDR3 coding sequence is TGTGCCAGCAGCCCCAGGGGAACTGAAAAACTGTTTTTT.

The chain has TRBV2 and TRBJ1-1; D not certain. CDR3 length: 15 residues. Germline V gene sequence: CDR1 SNHLY, CDR2 FYNNEI. V gave up 6 bases and J gave up 5 bases, with 19 bases separating them. The CDR3 bases are TGTGCCAGCAGGGCCTCCGAGCTTTGGAGGACTGAAGCTTTCTTT. Translation gives CASRASELWRTEAFF.

This clone was recorded only once. V and J are TRBV27 and TRBJ2-3, with D possibly matching TRBD2 (6 bases). The CDR3 is 11 amino acids. From germline, CDR1 is MNHEY and CDR2 SMNVEV (reference sequence). The V end was cut by 4 bases, the J end by 9 bases, with 8 bases between. The CDR3 region has the DNA TGTGCCAGCAGTTGGGGAGGAACGCAGTATTTT. This gives the protein CASSWGGTQYF.

A few counts support this clone. The chain is built from TRBV6-1 and TRBJ1-5; TRBD1 is a possible D gene (5 bases). V was trimmed by 6 bases and J by 2 bases, leaving 11 bases between them. The CDR3 sequence is 14 residues long. Germline V gene sequence: CDR1 MNHNS, CDR2 SASEGT. The CDR3, as DNA: TGTGCCAGCAGCGAAACGGGGGGCAATCAGCCCCAGCATTTT. Protein: CASSETGGNQPQHF.

The V gene is TRBV7-9, the J gene TRBJ2-7; 7 bases are shared with TRBD2. This CDR3 is built from 14 residues. Germline lookup yields CDR1 SEHNR and CDR2 FQNEAQ (reference sequence). V shed 5 bases, J shed 2 bases, and the junction held 6 bases outside the gene matches. Here the CDR3 DNA reads TGTGCCAGCAGCCTCGGGGGAGGGCCCTACGAGCAGTACTTC. It specifies CASSLGGGPYEQYF.

This clone was observed a single time. J is TRBJ2-3 and V is TRBV11-2; 7 bases map to TRBD2. Germline assignment: CDR1 SGHAT and CDR2 FQNNGV. Unmatched junction bases numbered 3, after V lost 2 bases and J lost 4 bases. There are 14 residues in the CDR3. Written as DNA, the CDR3 is TGTGCCAGCAGCTTATTGGCGGGGGCAGATACGCAGTATTTT. This encodes CASSLLAGADTQYF.

The chain joins TRBV2 to TRBJ2-5; 7 positions agree with TRBD2. CDR3 size: 15 residues. Germline V gene data show CDR1 as SNHLY and CDR2 as FYNNEI. The V gene end was trimmed by 6 bases and the J gene end by 5 bases; junction bases not matched to a gene: 12. In DNA form, the CDR3 reads TGTGCCAGCAGGCGGGACTACCCCCGCTTGGAGACCCAGTACTTC. This codes for CASRRDYPRLETQYF.

The sample holds a few counts of this clone. This rearrangement joins TRBV9 to TRBJ1-1; D remains unclear. V shed 3 bases and J shed 3 bases, with 15 bases lying between them. CDR1 is SGDLS and CDR2 is YYNGEE in the germline V gene. CDR3 length: 15 residues. The CDR3 loop reads CASSGNGKSYTEAFF. The CDR3, as DNA: TGTGCCAGCAGCGGTAATGGGAAAAGTTACACTGAAGCTTTCTTT.

This clone was seen more than once but under ten times. The genes are TRBV7-2 and TRBJ2-7, with D perhaps TRBD1 (5 bases). The CDR3 extends over 15 amino acids. Per germline, CDR1 SGHTA and CDR2 FQGNSA. The V end was cut by 5 bases, the J end by 3 bases, with 17 bases between. DNA of the CDR3: TGTGCCAGCAGCCCCACCGTGGGTCAGGGCTACGAGCAGTACTTC. The encoded protein is CASSPTVGQGYEQYF. The variable domain in full, completed from reference TRBV7-2 and TRBJ2-7, reads GAGVSQSPSNKVTEKGKDVELRCDPISGHTALYWYRQSLGQGLEFLIYFQGNSAPDKSGLPSDRFSAERTGGSVSTLTIQRTQQEDSAVYLCASSPTVGQGYEQYFGPGTRLTVT.

The chain combines TRBV4-3 with TRBJ2-1; 11 nucleotides agree with TRBD2. The CDR3 runs 13 residues. V lost 2 bases and J lost 15; bases outside the gene matches: 6. Per the germline V gene, CDR1 is LGHNA and CDR2 is YSLEER. The CDR3 is CASSQKLAGVPFF. CDR3 in DNA: TGCGCCAGCAGCCAAAAACTAGCGGGAGTTCCGTTCTTC.

V is TRBV27 and J is TRBJ2-2, with D possibly matching TRBD1 (8 bases). V lost 6 bases, J lost 4 bases, and 24 bases lay in between. There are 18 residues in the CDR3. CDR1 is MNHEY, CDR2 SMNVEV, per germline (reference sequence). CDR3 nucleotide sequence: TGTGCCAGCAGATATCACCTTTACACAGGGGGGGGCACCGGGGAGCTGTTTTTT. Translating it yields CASRYHLYTGGGTGELFF.

The genes are TRBV5-6 and TRBJ2-7; TRBD2 might be the D (5 bases). The length of the CDR3 is 16 residues. CDR1 and CDR2 from the germline V gene are SGHDT and YYEEEE. V was clipped by 5 bases and J by 0 bases, with 18 bases between them. The CDR3 loop is CASSRVGGPSSYEQYF. DNA for the CDR3: TGTGCCAGCAGTCGGGTCGGCGGGCCGAGCTCCTACGAGCAGTACTTC.

This clone was picked up a small number of times. The genes are TRBV5-5 and TRBJ1-3; no clear D. The length of the CDR3 is 15 residues. Germline lookup yields CDR1 SGHKS and CDR2 YYEKEE (reference sequence). V shed 6 bases and J shed 0 bases, with 13 bases lying between them. Here the CDR3 reads CASTLLPLSGNTIYF. The CDR3, as DNA: TGTGCCAGCACCCTCCTGCCTCTCTCTGGAAACACCATATATTTT.

This chain uses TRBV6-1 with TRBJ2-2; a possible D gene is TRBD2 (5 bases). In germline, CDR1 is MNHNS, CDR2 SASEGT. V lost 11 bases to trimming and J lost 4 bases, with 20 bases between them. The CDR3 has 15 residues. The CDR3 nucleotides read TGTGCCGGCCTGGTTTCATTCGAGGGCACCGGGGAGCTGTTTTTT. Amino acid sequence: CAGLVSFEGTGELFF.

The rearrangement uses TRBV2 and TRBJ1-2, with D unclear. CDR1 and CDR2 (germline): SNHLY, FYNNEI. The CDR3 has 12 residues. With 2 bases removed from V and 8 bases from J, the gap between germline ends came to 9 bases. The CDR3 DNA follows: TGTGCCAGCAGTGAAAGTCTGACGGGCTACACCTTC. It encodes CASSESLTGYTF.

The rearrangement links TRBV7-9 to TRBJ2-1; possibly TRBD1 or TRBD2 for D (7 bases each). The CDR3 loop spans 17 amino acids. V was pared by 5 bases and J by 8 bases, with 25 bases between. Per the germline V gene, CDR1 is SEHNR and CDR2 is FQNEAQ (reference sequence). This CDR3 is CASSPSAGQSFPHEQFF. The DNA for the CDR3 is TGTGCCAGCAGCCCGTCAGCGGGACAGTCTTTTCCCCATGAGCAGTTCTTC.

The chain has TRBV10-2 and TRBJ2-2, with TRBD2 as a possible D gene (6 bases). Germline loops: CDR1 WSHSY, CDR2 SAAADI. V gave up 5 bases and J gave up 3 bases, with 10 bases separating them. The CDR3 spans 14 residues. Written as DNA, the CDR3 is TGCGCCAGCAGTCTCGAGCGGGACACCGGGGAGCTGTTTTTT. Its protein product is CASSLERDTGELFF.

The chain couples TRBV6-6 to TRBJ1-6; D ambiguous. CDR3 length equals 14 residues. The V end was cut by 6 bases, the J end by 5 bases, with 11 bases between. CDR1 is MNHNY and CDR2 is SVGAGI in the germline V gene (reference sequence). The CDR3 loop reads CASSEPGNNSPLHF. The CDR3, as DNA: TGTGCCAGCAGCGAACCGGGAAATAATTCACCCCTCCACTTT.

In nucleotides, the CDR3 is TGCGCCAGCAGCTTCTACCGGACAGGGGCTACGAATGAGCAGTTCTTC. It specifies CASSFYRTGATNEQFF. This chain connects TRBV5-1 to TRBJ2-1; TRBD1 matches at 9 bases. From germline, CDR1 is SGHRS and CDR2 YFSETQ. This CDR3 region has 16 residues. V was pared by 2 bases and J by 7 bases, with 10 bases of the junction left unmatched.

This clone was seen a handful of times. V gene TRBV18 combines with J gene TRBJ2-5; no clear D. Germline assignment: CDR1 KGHSH and CDR2 LQKENI. The CDR3 is 12 residues long. Trimming pared 2 bases from V and 4 bases from J, leaving 5 bases between. The CDR3 DNA reads as TGTGCCAGCTCACCATTAGGAGAGACCCAGTACTTC. Its translation: CASSPLGETQYF. Full variable domain (remainder filled in from reference TRBV18 and TRBJ2-5): NAGVMQNPRHLVRRRGQEARLRCSPMKGHSHVYWYRQLPEEGLKFMVYLQKENIIDESGMPKERFSAEFPKEGPSILRIQQVVRGDSAAYFCASSPLGETQYFGPGTRLLVL.

The rearrangement links TRBV7-3 to TRBJ2-1; D gene uncertain. There are 12 residues in the CDR3. CDR1 is SGHTA and CDR2 is FQGTGA in the germline V gene. Trimming removed 5 bases at V and 10 bases at J, with 12 bases between. The DNA for the CDR3 is TGTGCCAGCAGCCCTGTTAGAGGCGAGCAGTTCTTC. This gives the protein CASSPVRGEQFF.

This rearrangement joins TRBV9 to TRBJ1-2, with 7 bases matching TRBD1. The length of the CDR3 is 15 residues. Germline assignment: CDR1 SGDLS and CDR2 YYNGEE. The V gene end was trimmed by 4 bases and the J gene end by 2 bases; junction bases not matched to a gene: 8. Written as DNA, the CDR3 is TGTGCCAGCAGCTCGAGGGACAGAAAGAACTATGGCTACACCTTC. Residues: CASSSRDRKNYGYTF.

V and J are TRBV5-5 and TRBJ2-1, with D perhaps TRBD2 (6 bases). The CDR3 is 15 amino acids. The ends were cut back, 3 bases at V and 2 bases at J, with 12 bases in the middle. Per germline, CDR1 SGHKS and CDR2 YYEKEE (reference sequence). The CDR3 is CASSSLAVPYNEQFF. DNA of the CDR3: TGTGCCAGCAGCTCCTTAGCGGTCCCCTACAATGAGCAGTTCTTC.

The chain recombines TRBV5-6 with TRBJ1-1; TRBD1 might be the D (5 bases). V lost 0 bases, J lost 6 bases, and 15 bases lay in between. This CDR3 region has 15 residues. Germline-derived CDR1 and CDR2 are SGHDT and YYEEEE. CDR3 coding DNA: TGTGCCAGCAGCTTGGAGGGGCGCCGGGTCGCTGAAGCTTTCTTT. Translated: CASSLEGRRVAEAFF. The full variable domain, its missing parts supplied by reference TRBV5-6 and TRBJ1-1, is DAGVTQSPTHLIKTRGQQVTLRCSPKSGHDTVSWYQQALGQGPQFIFQYYEEEERQRGNFPDRFSGHQFPNYSSELNVNALLLGDSALYLCASSLEGRRVAEAFFGQGTRLTVV.

This chain connects TRBV11-2 to TRBJ2-1; D is perhaps TRBD2 (7 bases). V was trimmed by 2 bases and J by 9 bases, leaving 11 bases between them. Germline V gene data show CDR1 as SGHAT and CDR2 as FQNNGV. This CDR3 region has 13 residues. The CDR3: CASSLNREGEQFF. The CDR3 DNA reads TGTGCCAGCAGCTTAAACAGGGAGGGTGAGCAGTTCTTC.